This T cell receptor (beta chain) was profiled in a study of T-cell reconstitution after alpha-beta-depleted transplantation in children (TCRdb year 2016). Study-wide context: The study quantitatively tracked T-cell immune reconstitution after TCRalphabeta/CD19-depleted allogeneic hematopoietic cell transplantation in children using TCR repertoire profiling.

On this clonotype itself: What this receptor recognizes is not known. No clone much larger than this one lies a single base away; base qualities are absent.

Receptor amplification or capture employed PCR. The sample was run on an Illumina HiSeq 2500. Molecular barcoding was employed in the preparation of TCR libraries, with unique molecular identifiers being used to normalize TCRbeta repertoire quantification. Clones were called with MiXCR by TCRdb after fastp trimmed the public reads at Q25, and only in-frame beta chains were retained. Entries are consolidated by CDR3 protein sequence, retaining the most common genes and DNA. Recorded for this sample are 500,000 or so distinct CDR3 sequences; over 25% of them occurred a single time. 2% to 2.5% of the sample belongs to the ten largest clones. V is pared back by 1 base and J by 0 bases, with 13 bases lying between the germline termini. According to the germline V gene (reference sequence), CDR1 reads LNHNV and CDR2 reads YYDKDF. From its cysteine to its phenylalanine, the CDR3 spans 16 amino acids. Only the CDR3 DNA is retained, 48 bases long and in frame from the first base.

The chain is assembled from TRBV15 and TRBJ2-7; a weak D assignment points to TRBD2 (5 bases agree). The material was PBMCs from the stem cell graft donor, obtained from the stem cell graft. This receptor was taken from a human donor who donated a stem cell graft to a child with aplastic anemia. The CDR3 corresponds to CATSRARTSFSYEQYF. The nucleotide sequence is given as TGTGCCACCAGCAGAGCCCGGACTTCCTTCTCCTACGAGCAGTACTTC.